The entry below gives a single T cell receptor (beta chain) sequence along with its context. Its antigen remains unknown. The data originate from a study of early T cells in non-severe SARS-CoV-2 infection. Background on the study: Unsorted whole-blood RNA was sequenced in bulk, leaving chains unpaired. Study-wide findings and caveats: Lookups in VDJdb leaned toward anti-spike CD8 responses and missed private and CD4 specificities.

The TCR library protocol was used to attach unique molecular identifiers. These identifiers were attached to individual cDNA molecules. TCRdb itself ran the 5' RACE reads through MiXCR, one entry per CDR3 protein. The sample shows approximately 70,000 distinct CDR3 sequences, about 13% of them seen only once. V was cut by 4 bases and J by 9 bases, with 10 bases left in between. CDR1 and CDR2 from the germline V gene are SQVTM and ANQGSEA. The CDR3 extends over 11 amino acids. The material sequenced was whole blood. The rearrangement uses TRBV29-1 and TRBJ2-1; possible D gene TRBD1, 6 bases. This sequence was found in an adult who was a healthcare worker with PCR-confirmed SARS-CoV-2 infection or an uninfected control (not recorded which). CDR3 coding DNA: TGCAGCGTTGGGGGGCTTACTGAGCAGTTCTTC. It encodes CSVGGLTEQFF.